This T cell receptor beta chain was captured in a study of glioma-infiltrating T cells. V shed 3 bases and J shed 6 bases, with 9 bases lying between them. Germline V CDR1 and CDR2: LGHDT, YNNKEL (reference sequence). The CDR3 has 12 amino acids. Using RNA template, CDR3s of TCR alpha and beta were amplified with iRepertoire arm-PCR. MiXCR, applied by TCRdb to the multiplex PCR reads, yields one record per CDR3 protein. The sample lists around 100,000 distinct CDR3 sequences, approximately 28% seen once, with around 40% in the top ten. The table lists this clonotype with many counts. The receptor comes from a human donor with low-grade glioma or glioblastoma, undergoing nonglioma brain surgery, or in good health (not recorded which). The material sequenced was glioma tissue, nonneoplastic brain tissue, or PBMCs (not recorded which). The chain links TRBV3-1 to TRBJ2-7; D gene uncertain. DNA of the CDR3: TGTGCCAGCAGCCACGATGCGCGCGAGCAGTACTTC. It specifies CASSHDAREQYF.